The 16 T cell receptor beta chains below all came from one sample that was sequenced in a study of a mutant IDH1 vaccine in newly diagnosed glioma. These receptors' targets are unknown. Using immunoSEQ multiplex PCR, the repertoire was profiled, and TCRdb retains in-frame clones only, with some absent. The data hold over 45,000 clones, with around 80% observed a single time. Time point meaning: week 23, last vaccination. In every dose of vaccine, 300 ug of mutant IDH1 20-mer peptide was given alongside topical imiquimod. The sample consisted of PBMCs, taken from a glioma patient whose treatment included an IDH1 peptide vaccine. The receptor source for this set is a man aged 35-49 years with glioma.

The chain has TRBV7-9 and TRBJ2-3; D is unresolved. Germline CDR1 and CDR2: SEHNR and FQNEAQ (reference sequence). The CDR3 loop spans 12 amino acids. V lost 7 bases and J lost 4, with 9 bases in between. Here the CDR3 DNA reads TGTGCCAGCACCGGCAGTTCAGATACGCAGTATTTT. It encodes CASTGSSDTQYF. The full variable domain, in which reference TRBV7-9 and TRBJ2-3 provide the parts outside the CDR3, is DTGVSQNPRHKITKRGQNVTFRCDPISEHNRLYWYRQTLGQGPEFLTYFQNEAQLEKSRLLSDRFSAERPKGSFSTLEIQRTEQGDSAMYLCASTGSSDTQYFGPGTRLTVL.

The rearrangement uses TRBV5-4 and TRBJ2-1; maybe TRBD1 (7 bases). Germline CDR1 and CDR2: SGHNT and YYREEE (reference sequence). This CDR3 is 16 amino acids long. V shed 2 bases and J shed 9 bases, with 21 bases lying between them. The CDR3 DNA is TGTGCCAGCAGCTTAAATCCCACAGGGGCGCGGGGTGAGCAGTTCTTC. Encoded protein: CASSLNPTGARGEQFF.

In this sample, this clone turned up a few times. V gene TRBV6-1 combines with J gene TRBJ1-2; D is unclear. CDR1 and CDR2 (germline): MNHNS, SASEGT. The V gene lost 2 bases and the J gene lost 8 bases, with 12 bases spanning the gap. The CDR3 is 13 amino acids. CDR3 sequence (DNA): TGTGCCAGCAGTGAACATGCGGTGGGAGGCTACACCTTC. Translating gives CASSEHAVGGYTF.

This chain uses TRBV7-2 with TRBJ2-7, with 8 nucleotides matching TRBD1. Trimming removed 5 bases from V and 0 bases from J; junction bases left unmatched: 6. Germline V gene data show CDR1 as SGHTA and CDR2 as FQGNSA. This CDR3 comprises 15 residues. CDR3 loop: CASSADRGNSYEQYF. CDR3 bases: TGTGCCAGCAGCGCCGACAGGGGAAACTCCTACGAGCAGTACTTC. The whole variable domain, filled in from reference TRBV7-2 and TRBJ2-7, reads GAGVSQSPSNKVTEKGKDVELRCDPISGHTALYWYRQSLGQGLEFLIYFQGNSAPDKSGLPSDRFSAERTGGSVSTLTIQRTQQEDSAVYLCASSADRGNSYEQYFGPGTRLTVT.

The gene calls are TRBV2 and TRBJ1-2, with 8 bases identical to TRBD1. CDR3 length equals 14 residues. The germline gives CDR1 SNHLY, CDR2 FYNNEI. Trimming removed 3 bases from V and 4 bases from J; junction bases left unmatched: 4. The CDR3 here is CASSEAGGSYGYTF. CDR3 nucleotides: TGTGCCAGCAGTGAGGCAGGGGGCTCCTATGGCTACACCTTC.

V usage is TRBV27 and J usage is TRBJ1-2; D is perhaps TRBD1 (6 bases). Trimming removed 7 bases at V and 5 bases at J, with 14 bases between. The CDR3 extends over 13 amino acids. Germline CDR1 and CDR2: MNHEY and SMNVEV (reference sequence). The DNA for the CDR3 is TGTGCCAGCAAAAAGACAGGAGTGTATGGCTACACCTTC. Residues: CASKKTGVYGYTF.

The rearrangement links TRBV6-5 to TRBJ2-7; a weak D match, TRBD1 (5 bases). Looked up from germline, CDR1 is MNHEY and CDR2 is SVGAGI. CDR3 length equals 15 residues. V dropped 0 bases and J dropped 3 bases, with 12 bases sitting between them. Here the CDR3 reads CASSYSTLGHYEQYF. The DNA for the CDR3 is TGTGCCAGCAGTTACTCGACGCTCGGACACTACGAGCAGTACTTC.

The chain's CDR3 is CASSRQGANYGYTF. The CDR3 bases are TGTGCCAGCAGCCGACAGGGGGCCAACTATGGCTACACCTTC. The genes are TRBV6-5 and TRBJ1-2, with 10 bases lining up with TRBD1. The CDR3 loop spans 14 amino acids. Germline V gene lookup returns CDR1 MNHEY and CDR2 SVGAGI. The V and J ends lost 6 bases and 2 bases, in that order; junction bases with no gene match: 3.

The chain employs TRBV5-6 and TRBJ1-1; a possible D gene is TRBD1 (5 bases). V gave up 4 bases and J gave up 6 bases, with 13 bases separating them. The CDR3 has 13 residues. Germline CDR1 and CDR2: SGHDT and YYEEEE. The CDR3 spells CASSVGRSAEAFF. The DNA of the CDR3 is TGTGCCAGCAGCGTGGGGCGGTCCGCTGAAGCTTTCTTT.

The CDR3: CASTRNGLNEQYF. Here the CDR3 DNA reads TGTGCCAGTACCAGGAATGGTCTCAATGAGCAGTACTTC. The V gene is TRBV19, the J gene TRBJ2-7, with D unresolved. Germline V lookup: CDR1 LNHDA, CDR2 SQIVND (reference sequence). The CDR3 has 13 residues. V lost 7 bases and J 7 bases, leaving 17 bases between the germline ends.

The rearrangement joins TRBV7-9 to TRBJ2-2; D is ambiguous. The germline V gene encodes CDR1 SEHNR and CDR2 FQNEAQ (reference sequence). V gave up 0 bases and J gave up 4 bases, with 15 bases separating them. The CDR3 runs to 17 residues. DNA for the CDR3: TGTGCCAGCAGCTTAGCCCGGGCCGAGAGAGGCACCGGGGAGCTGTTTTTT. Translating gives CASSLARAERGTGELFF.

The V and J genes are TRBV6-1 and TRBJ1-1; D unresolved. CDR3 length equals 15 residues. Between the trimmed V and J ends, which lost 4 bases and 7 bases, there was a span of 19 bases. Germline CDR1 reads MNHNS; CDR2 reads SASEGT. CDR3 region: CASSASFFGSGEAFF. CDR3 nucleotides: TGTGCCAGCAGTGCAAGTTTTTTTGGGTCGGGTGAAGCTTTCTTT.

The V call is TRBV29-1, the J call TRBJ1-1; D is undetermined. V was shortened by 0 bases and J by 10 bases, with 15 bases between the two germline ends. The germline CDR1 and CDR2 sequences are SQVTM and ANQGSEA. The CDR3 has 13 residues. CDR3 amino acids: CSVEDGQARGAFF. The CDR3 region has the DNA TGCAGCGTTGAAGATGGGCAGGCCCGGGGAGCTTTCTTT.

The rearrangement uses TRBV29-1 and TRBJ2-5; 8 positions agree with TRBD1. Germline CDR1 and CDR2: SQVTM and ANQGSEA. V shed 6 bases and J 3 bases; nucleotides not matched to a gene: 3. This CDR3 has 12 amino acids. The CDR3 coding sequence is TGCAGCGTGGGGACAGGCGAAGAGACCCAGTACTTC. Its translation: CSVGTGEETQYF. Full variable domain (outside the CDR3, taken from reference TRBV29-1 and TRBJ2-5): SAVISQKPSRDICQRGTSLTIQCQVDSQVTMMFWYRQQPGQSLTLIATANQGSEATYESGFVIDKFPISRPNLTFSTLTVSNMSPEDSSIYLCSVGTGEETQYFGPGTRLLVL.

This chain links TRBV5-6 with TRBJ2-7; D not resolved. This CDR3 region has 14 residues. The V and J ends lost 2 bases and 1 base respectively, with 10 bases between them. Germline V gene data show CDR1 as SGHDT and CDR2 as YYEEEE. CDR3 loop: CASSFTEYSYEQYF. The CDR3 nucleotides are TGTGCCAGCAGCTTCACGGAATATTCCTACGAGCAGTACTTC.

This clone was observed a handful of times. V usage is TRBV30 and J usage is TRBJ1-2; 7 bases agree with TRBD1. The CDR3 totals 15 residues. Germline values: CDR1 GTSNPN, CDR2 SVGIG (reference sequence). J lost 0 bases, V lost 1 base, and 5 bases had no gene match. DNA of the CDR3: TGTGCCTGGAGTGCCCCAGGGGGGGCTAACTATGGCTACACCTTC. Residues: CAWSAPGGANYGYTF.